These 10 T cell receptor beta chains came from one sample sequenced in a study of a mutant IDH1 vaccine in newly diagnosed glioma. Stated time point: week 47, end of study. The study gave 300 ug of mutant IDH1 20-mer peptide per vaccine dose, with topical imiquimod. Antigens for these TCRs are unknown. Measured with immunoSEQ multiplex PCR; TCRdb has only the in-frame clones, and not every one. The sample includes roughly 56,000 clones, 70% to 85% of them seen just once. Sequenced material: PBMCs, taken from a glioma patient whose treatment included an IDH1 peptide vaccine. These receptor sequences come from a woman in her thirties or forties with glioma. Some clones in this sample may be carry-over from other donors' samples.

The CDR3 DNA is TGTGCCAGCTCAGCTTTCGGACAGGATGGCTACACCTTC. Protein sequence: CASSAFGQDGYTF. The V call is TRBV18, the J call TRBJ1-2; TRBD1 matches 7 bases. Per germline, CDR1 KGHSH and CDR2 LQKENI. The CDR3 runs to 13 residues. V lost 5 bases, J lost 6 bases, and 6 bases stayed unmatched.

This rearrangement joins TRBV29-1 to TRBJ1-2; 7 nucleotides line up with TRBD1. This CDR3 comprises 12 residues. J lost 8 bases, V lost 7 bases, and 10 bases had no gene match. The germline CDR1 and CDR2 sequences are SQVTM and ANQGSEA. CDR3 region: CSATRDSEGYTF. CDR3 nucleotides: TGCAGCGCCACACGGGACAGCGAAGGCTACACCTTC.

The CDR3 is CASSRGSLGDTEAFF. The CDR3 region has the DNA TGCGCCAGCAGTCGTGGGAGTTTAGGGGACACTGAAGCTTTCTTT. The chain links TRBV10-1 to TRBJ1-1; a possible D gene is TRBD1 (5 bases). The CDR3 is made up of 15 amino acids. The germline V gene encodes CDR1 WNHNN and CDR2 SYGVQD (reference sequence). V was cut by 5 bases and J by 3 bases, with 16 bases left in between.

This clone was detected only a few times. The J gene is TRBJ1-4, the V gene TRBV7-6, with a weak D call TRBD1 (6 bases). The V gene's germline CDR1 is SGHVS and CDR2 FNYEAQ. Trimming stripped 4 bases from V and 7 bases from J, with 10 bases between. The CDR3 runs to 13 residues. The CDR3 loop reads CASSSQGSEKLFF. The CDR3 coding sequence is TGTGCCAGCAGCTCACAGGGTTCTGAAAAACTGTTTTTT.

The CDR3 is CSVVTGRGSTDTQYF. CDR3 in DNA: TGCAGCGTTGTTACTGGGCGGGGGAGCACAGATACGCAGTATTTT. V is TRBV29-1 and J is TRBJ2-3; 7 nucleotides agree with TRBD2. The CDR3 covers 15 residues. Germline lookup yields CDR1 SQVTM and CDR2 ANQGSEA. The ends lost 4 bases at V and 0 bases at J; junction bases unmatched: 7.

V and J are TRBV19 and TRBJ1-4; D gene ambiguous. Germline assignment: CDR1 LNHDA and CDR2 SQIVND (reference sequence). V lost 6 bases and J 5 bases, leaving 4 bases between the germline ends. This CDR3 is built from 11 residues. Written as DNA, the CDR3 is TGTGCCAGTAGCCGCAATGAAAAACTGTTTTTT. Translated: CASSRNEKLFF. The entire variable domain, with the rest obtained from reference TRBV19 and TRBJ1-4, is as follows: DGGITQSPKYLFRKEGQNVTLSCEQNLNHDAMYWYRQDPGQGLRLIYYSQIVNDFQKGDIAEGYSVSREKKESFPLTVTSAQKNPTAFYLCASSRNEKLFFGSGTQLSVL.

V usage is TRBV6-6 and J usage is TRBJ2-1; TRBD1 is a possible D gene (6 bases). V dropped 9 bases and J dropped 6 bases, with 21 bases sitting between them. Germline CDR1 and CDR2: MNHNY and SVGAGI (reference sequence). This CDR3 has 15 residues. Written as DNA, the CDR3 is TGTGCCAGTACAGGGTCCTTCCAACCTGGCAATGAGCAGTTCTTC. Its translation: CASTGSFQPGNEQFF.

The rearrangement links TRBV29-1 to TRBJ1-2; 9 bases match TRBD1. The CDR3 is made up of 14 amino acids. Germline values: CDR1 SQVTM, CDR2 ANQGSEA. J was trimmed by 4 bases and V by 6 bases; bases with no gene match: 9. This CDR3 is CSVQGDRGVYGYTF. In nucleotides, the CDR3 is TGCAGCGTCCAAGGTGACAGGGGGGTCTATGGCTACACCTTC.

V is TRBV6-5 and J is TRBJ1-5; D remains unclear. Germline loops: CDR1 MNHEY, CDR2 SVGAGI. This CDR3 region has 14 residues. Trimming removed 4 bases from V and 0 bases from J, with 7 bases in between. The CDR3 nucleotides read TGTGCCAGCAGTTTACCAGGTAGCAATCAGCCCCAGCATTTT. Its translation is CASSLPGSNQPQHF.

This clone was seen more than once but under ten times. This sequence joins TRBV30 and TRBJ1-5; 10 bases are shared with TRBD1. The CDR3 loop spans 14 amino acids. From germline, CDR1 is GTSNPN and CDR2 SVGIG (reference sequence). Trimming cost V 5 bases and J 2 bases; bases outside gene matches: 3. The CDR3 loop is CAWGTGAGNQPQHF. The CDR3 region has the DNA TGTGCCTGGGGGACAGGGGCAGGCAATCAGCCCCAGCATTTT. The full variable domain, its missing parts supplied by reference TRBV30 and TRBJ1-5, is SQTIHQWPATLVQPVGSPLSLECTVEGTSNPNLYWYRQAAGRGLQLLFYSVGIGQISSEVPQNLSASRPQDRQFILSSKKLLLSDSGFYLCAWGTGAGNQPQHFGDGTRLSIL.